This T cell receptor beta chain is from a study of blood T cell repertoires in COVID-19. Individuals aged roughly 18 to 95 years were recruited from 24 US areas. The recovered donors of Cohort 3 showed two negative PCRs, clearance, or symptom resolution. Per the original methods: Amplification from reference gene primers served as the basis for estimated nucleated cell counts. Using immunoSEQ multiplex PCR, the repertoire was profiled, and TCRdb retains in-frame clones only, with some absent. For V, J and clone size, that table is used; D and trimming come from the DNA. This table has about 150,000 clones, around four fifths appearing once. The CDR3 is 15 amino acids. CDR1 is SGHTA, CDR2 FQGTGA, per germline. The V and J ends lost 5 bases and 0 bases respectively, with 11 bases between them.

J is TRBJ1-3 and V is TRBV7-3; TRBD1 might be the D (6 bases). Input material: PBMCs or T cells enriched from blood (not recorded which). This clonotype originated in a woman aged 45-65 years who had recovered from COVID-19. The CDR3 spells CASSQQGNSGNTIYF. The CDR3 bases are TGTGCCAGCAGCCAACAGGGTAACTCTGGAAACACCATATATTTT.